The 31 T cell receptor beta chains below come from one sample, sequenced in a study of CD8 T cells in ankylosing spondylitis (dated by TCRdb to about 2017). The library relied on 5' RACE. The sequencing machine was an Illumina HiSeq 2500. TCRdb applied fastp at Q25 and MiXCR to the public reads, then kept only in-frame beta chains. Merged by CDR3 protein, the rows form single entries marked with the most common genes and DNA. Present in this sample are roughly 48,000 distinct CDR3 sequences, around 7.4% of which were seen just once. The ten largest account for around 8.5% of the sample. The sequenced sample consisted of blood, either unsorted or a sorted T cell fraction (not recorded which). Receptors originate from a female donor with ankylosing spondylitis or in good health (not recorded which).

This clonotype appeared many times. J is TRBJ2-3 and V is TRBV20-1; TRBD2 matches at 12 bases. CDR3 length: 16 residues. J gave up 2 bases and V 8 bases, and 11 bases lay outside the gene matches. Germline V CDR1 and CDR2: DFQATT, SNEGSKA (reference sequence). Here the CDR3 DNA reads TGCAGTCTAGCGGGGGGGCATAACGGGCCCACAGATACGCAGTATTTT. This translates into CSLAGGHNGPTDTQYF.

This clonotype was found many times. The J gene is TRBJ1-4, the V gene TRBV28; D is uncertain. The CDR3 covers 14 residues. CDR1 and CDR2 (germline): MDHEN, SYDVKM. Trimming cost V 1 base and J 10 bases, with 13 bases left between them. Here the CDR3 reads CASSLSGYGGKLFF. The CDR3 bases are TGTGCCAGCAGTTTATCCGGGTACGGCGGAAAACTGTTTTTT.

There are many counts of this clonotype. One junction end does not reproduce the germline sequence, and a read error may be involved. The V and J genes are TRBV7-7 and TRBJ2-7, with D possibly TRBD2 on 5 matching bases. The V gene's germline CDR1 is SSHAT and CDR2 FNYEAQ (reference sequence). This CDR3 has 15 amino acids. CDR3 bases: TGTGCTAGCAGCTTAGAGGACTCCCCTTTGGGCGAGCAGTACTTC. It yields the protein CASSLEDSPLGEQYF.

This clonotype has ten or more counts. This sequence joins TRBV5-1 and TRBJ1-4; D gene unclear. The V gene's germline CDR1 is SGHRS and CDR2 YFSETQ. V lost 5 bases to trimming and J lost 1 base, with 18 bases between them. This CDR3 is built from 17 residues. The CDR3 bases are TGCGCCAGCAGTTCCAGAAGCACGGGAGGAACTAATGAAAAACTGTTTTTT. It translates to CASSSRSTGGTNEKLFF.

This clonotype was counted at least ten times. The J gene is TRBJ2-3, the V gene TRBV29-1, with 10 bases identical to TRBD2. This CDR3 contains 15 residues. The trim removed 8 bases at V and 1 base at J, leaving 9 bases unmatched. Per the germline V gene, CDR1 is SQVTM and CDR2 is ANQGSEA. In nucleotides, the CDR3 is TGCAGCACCCGTGGAACTAGCGGGGGCACAGATACGCAGTATTTT. Residues: CSTRGTSGGTDTQYF.

Many counts were recorded for this clonotype. This chain joins TRBV10-3 and TRBJ1-4, with a tentative D call TRBD1 (6 bases). Trimming took 3 bases from V and 7 from J, leaving 15 bases between them. The germline CDR1 and CDR2 sequences are ENHRY and SYGVKD. The CDR3 sequence is 15 residues long. CDR3 in amino acids: CAISDSEGGGEKLFF. The CDR3 coding sequence is TGTGCCATCAGTGATTCGGAAGGGGGAGGTGAAAAACTGTTTTTT.

This clonotype was counted many times. V is TRBV24-1 and J is TRBJ2-2, with no clear D. The germline gives CDR1 KGHDR, CDR2 SFDVKD. V was cut by 3 bases and J by 1 base, with 5 bases left in between. This CDR3 region has 14 residues. In DNA, the CDR3 is TGTGCCACCAGTGATGCTGGGAACACCGGGGAGCTGTTTTTT. It encodes CATSDAGNTGELFF.

This clonotype was recorded at least ten times. The rearrangement links TRBV28 to TRBJ2-7; D possibly corresponds to TRBD1 (5 bases). V lost 6 bases and J lost 2, with 14 bases in between. The germline V gene encodes CDR1 MDHEN and CDR2 SYDVKM. CDR3 length: 14 residues. This CDR3 reads CASSVGLGAYEQYV. In DNA form, the CDR3 reads TGTGCCAGCAGCGTTGGGCTAGGGGCCTACGAGCAGTACGTC.

This rearrangement joins TRBV11-2 to TRBJ2-7; 14 positions match TRBD2. Germline CDR1 and CDR2: SGHAT and FQNNGV. J was trimmed by 1 base and V by 4 bases; bases with no gene match: 9. This CDR3 has 18 residues. The CDR3 sequence is CASSWKAGTSGGSYEQYF. Written as DNA, the CDR3 is TGTGCCAGCAGCTGGAAGGCCGGGACTAGCGGGGGTTCCTACGAGCAGTACTTC.

The table lists this clonotype with many counts. The rearrangement uses TRBV11-2 and TRBJ2-5; 10 bases are shared with TRBD2. V lost 6 bases and J lost 7; bases outside the gene matches: 8. This CDR3 region has 14 residues. Germline V lookup: CDR1 SGHAT, CDR2 FQNNGV. CDR3 loop: CASRLAGFGSTQYF. The CDR3 coding sequence is TGTGCCAGCAGACTAGCGGGGTTCGGGTCGACCCAGTACTTC.

The table lists this clonotype with many counts. The rearrangement joins TRBV5-1 to TRBJ1-1, with a tentative D call TRBD1 (5 bases). Germline V lookup: CDR1 SGHRS, CDR2 YFSETQ. The CDR3 length is 14 residues. With 3 bases removed from V and 1 base from J, the gap between germline ends came to 10 bases. For the CDR3, the DNA is TGCGCCAGCAGCTGGGGGTTGGGGAACACTGAAGCTTTCTTT. It is translated as CASSWGLGNTEAFF.

This clonotype was seen at least ten times. The chain uses TRBV4-1 and TRBJ1-4; 7 bases align to TRBD1. Germline CDR1 and CDR2: MGHRA and YSYEKL. The CDR3 contains 16 residues. V was pared by 2 bases and J by 7 bases, with 10 bases of the junction left unmatched. The CDR3 DNA is TGCGCCAGCAGCCAACTGAACAGGGGAGGAGGTGAAAAACTGTTTTTT. Amino acids: CASSQLNRGGGEKLFF.

The chain carries TRBV7-2 and TRBJ1-5; D is unresolved. CDR3 length: 15 residues. Trimming left V 4 bases short and J 0 bases short, with 10 bases between. Germline V lookup: CDR1 SGHTA, CDR2 FQGNSA. The CDR3 DNA follows: TGTGCCAGCAGCTCCGACGGTTATAGCAATCAGCCCCAGCATTTT. This encodes CASSSDGYSNQPQHF. The variable domain in full, completed from reference TRBV7-2 and TRBJ1-5, reads GAGVSQSPSNKVTEKGKDVELRCDPISGHTALYWYRQSLGQGLEFLIYFQGNSAPDKSGLPSDRFSAERTGGSVSTLTIQRTQQEDSAVYLCASSSDGYSNQPQHFGDGTRLSIL.

This clonotype was observed a handful of times. The chain employs TRBV20-1 and TRBJ2-2, with unresolved D. The CDR3 consists of 13 residues. V was cut by 3 bases and J by 1 base, with 6 bases left in between. Germline lookup yields CDR1 DFQATT and CDR2 SNEGSKA (reference sequence). The chain's CDR3 is CSASGQNTGELFF. The CDR3 DNA reads TGCAGTGCTAGTGGGCAGAACACCGGGGAGCTGTTTTTT.

There are a few counts of this clonotype. This chain links TRBV30 with TRBJ2-7; possibly TRBD1 for D (5 bases). The CDR3 totals 13 residues. CDR1 and CDR2 from the germline V gene are GTSNPN and SVGIG (reference sequence). The V end was cut by 2 bases, the J end by 3 bases, with 11 bases between. The CDR3, as DNA: TGTGCCTGGAGTAAAGGGGCTTACTACGAGCAGTACTTC. This gives the protein CAWSKGAYYEQYF.

The chain employs TRBV20-1 and TRBJ2-5, with a weak D call TRBD1 (6 bases). Germline V lookup: CDR1 DFQATT, CDR2 SNEGSKA (reference sequence). There are 15 residues in the CDR3. Trimming took 5 bases from V and 5 from J, leaving 21 bases between them. CDR3 protein: CSAGFRQGYIETQYF. As DNA, the CDR3 is TGCAGTGCTGGATTCAGGCAGGGGTACATTGAGACCCAGTACTTC.

This clonotype was recorded at least ten times. V and J are TRBV3-1 and TRBJ2-7; 9 positions agree with TRBD2. The CDR3 covers 15 residues. CDR1 and CDR2 (germline): LGHDT, YNNKEL (reference sequence). Trimming removed 4 bases from V and 5 bases from J; junction bases left unmatched: 9. CDR3 sequence (DNA): TGTGCCAGCAGCCCCTGGGGACTAGCATCAAACGAGCAGTACTTC. Translation gives CASSPWGLASNEQYF.

This clonotype showed up many times. This chain links TRBV5-1 with TRBJ2-2; D may be TRBD2 (5 bases). Germline V gene data show CDR1 as SGHRS and CDR2 as YFSETQ. The CDR3 contains 17 residues. V was pared by 7 bases and J by 1 base, with 20 bases between. The CDR3, as DNA: TGCGCCAGCCACTTAGGAACAAGCGGTCTGAACACCGGGGAGCTGTTTTTT. This encodes CASHLGTSGLNTGELFF.

This clonotype has ten or more counts. The chain uses TRBV5-1 and TRBJ1-3, with TRBD1 as a possible D gene (6 bases). This CDR3 contains 16 residues. V shed 0 bases and J shed 4 bases, with 14 bases lying between them. Germline CDR1 SGHRS, CDR2 YFSETQ. The DNA of the CDR3 is TGCGCCAGCAGCTTGGGTGGGACAACTCGAGGAAACACCATATATTTT. Its translation is CASSLGGTTRGNTIYF.

This clonotype has ten or more counts. The rearrangement links TRBV28 to TRBJ1-2; 10 bases agree with TRBD1. Trimming took 5 bases from V and 6 from J; bases not matched to a gene: 6. Germline CDR1 reads MDHEN; CDR2 reads SYDVKM. The CDR3 spans 14 residues. The CDR3 nucleotides read TGTGCCAGCAGTCGGGGACAGGGGAGAGATGGCTACACCTTC. It is translated as CASSRGQGRDGYTF.

This clonotype has a count of ten or more. The J gene is TRBJ1-4, the V gene TRBV4-2; no reliable D call. Germline V gives CDR1 LGHNA, CDR2 YNFKEQ. V was cut by 4 bases and J by 8 bases, with 8 bases left in between. The CDR3 consists of 12 residues. CDR3 sequence (DNA): TGTGCCAGCAGCCGGGTGGAGGAAAAACTGTTTTTT. Its protein is CASSRVEEKLFF.

Many counts were recorded for this clonotype. This sequence joins TRBV24-1 and TRBJ2-3; 10 bases map to TRBD2. The germline CDR1 and CDR2 sequences are KGHDR and SFDVKD. V gave up 5 bases and J gave up 1 base; unmatched junction bases: 8. The CDR3 runs 17 residues. CDR3 amino acids: CATSVGGTSGGTDTQYF. DNA of the CDR3: TGTGCCACCAGTGTGGGGGGCACTAGCGGGGGCACAGATACGCAGTATTTT.

This clonotype appeared a few times. A junction boundary mismatches the germline segment, possibly from a read error. V and J are TRBV6-6 and TRBJ1-1, with D unresolved. The CDR3 has 12 amino acids. Germline CDR1 reads MNHNY; CDR2 reads SVGAGI (reference sequence). The CDR3 is CAIGSQNSEAFF. The CDR3 DNA is TGTGCCATCGGGAGCCAGAACAGTGAAGCTTTCTTT.

This clonotype was observed at least ten times. The rearrangement uses TRBV20-1 and TRBJ1-5; D may be TRBD1 (5 bases). From germline, CDR1 is DFQATT and CDR2 SNEGSKA (reference sequence). The CDR3 extends over 15 amino acids. Trimming stripped 7 bases from V and 1 base from J, with 17 bases between. The CDR3 DNA reads as TGCAGTGGTAAGGACCCCGGGGACAGCAATCAGCCCCAGCATTTT. This codes for CSGKDPGDSNQPQHF.

Ten or more counts support this clonotype. This chain uses TRBV29-1 with TRBJ2-1; unclear D gene. The CDR3 loop spans 10 amino acids. Germline V gene data show CDR1 as SQVTM and CDR2 as ANQGSEA. Trimming removed 6 bases from V and 4 bases from J, with 4 bases in between. In DNA, the CDR3 is TGCAGCGTCATATACAATGAGCAGTTCTTC. The encoded protein is CSVIYNEQFF.

This clonotype has a count of ten or more. The CDR3 DNA is TGTGCCAGCACTCCGGACAGGGTCTCTGGCTACACCTTC. Its protein is CASTPDRVSGYTF. J is TRBJ1-2 and V is TRBV12-3 or TRBV12-4, with TRBD1 identical over 8 bases. The V and J ends lost 7 bases and 7 bases, in that order; junction bases with no gene match: 8. There are 13 residues in the CDR3.

Many counts were recorded for this clonotype. V gene TRBV5-1 combines with J gene TRBJ2-1; maybe TRBD2 (5 bases). Looked up from germline, CDR1 is SGHRS and CDR2 is YFSETQ. V lost 6 bases and J 3 bases, leaving 16 bases between the germline ends. The CDR3 is made up of 15 amino acids. The CDR3 DNA reads as TGCGCCAGCAAATCTGAGGGCAGAAACTACAATGAGCAGTTCTTC. It encodes CASKSEGRNYNEQFF.

The table lists this clonotype with a few counts. This rearrangement joins TRBV1 to TRBJ2-3; the table's D call of TRBD2 was not tested on the DNA. TRBV1 is recorded as a pseudogene. This CDR3 has 19 residues. CDR3 DNA: TGCACCAGCAGCTGCCTAGCGGGGGGTCGGGGTAGGTCCACAGATACGCAGTATTTT. It yields the protein CTSSCLAGGRGRSTDTQYF.

This clonotype was counted only a few times. The V and J genes are TRBV7-9 and TRBJ2-7; D is unclear. V lost 2 bases and J lost 2, with 4 bases in between. CDR3 size: 12 residues. In germline, CDR1 is SEHNR, CDR2 FQNEAQ (reference sequence). CDR3 amino acids: CASSLSAYEQYF. As DNA, the CDR3 is TGTGCCAGCAGCTTATCCGCCTACGAGCAGTACTTC. Full variable domain (missing parts from reference TRBV7-9 and TRBJ2-7): DTGVSQNPRHKITKRGQNVTFRCDPISEHNRLYWYRQTLGQGPEFLTYFQNEAQLEKSRLLSDRFSAERPKGSFSTLEIQRTEQGDSAMYLCASSLSAYEQYFGPGTRLTVT.

This clonotype has at least ten counts. The chain uses TRBV7-3 and TRBJ1-6; 8 bases agree with TRBD1. The CDR3 covers 14 residues. Losses at the gene ends were 2 bases for V and 11 bases for J; bases not matched to a gene: 5. Germline V gene lookup returns CDR1 SGHTA and CDR2 FQGTGA. The CDR3 nucleotides are TGTGCCAGCAGCTTAGATGGACAGGGAACACCCCTCCACTTT. Its translation is CASSLDGQGTPLHF.

Ten or more counts support this clonotype. The chain couples TRBV6-1 to TRBJ1-1; D is uncertain. Trimming pared 4 bases from V and 1 base from J, leaving 7 bases between. Germline V CDR1 and CDR2: MNHNS, SASEGT. The CDR3 totals 13 residues. CDR3 in amino acids: CASSVRGNTEAFF. The CDR3 nucleotides read TGTGCCAGCAGTGTAAGAGGGAACACTGAAGCTTTCTTT.